The 9 T cell receptor beta chains below all came from one sample that was sequenced in a study of cytomegalovirus exposure and HLA in healthy donors. The PCR used 60 Vbeta and 13 Jbeta primers. Clones were read by immunoSEQ multiplex PCR, and TCRdb kept only the in-frame ones, dropping some. The repertoire holds around 200,000 clones, with 62% as singletons. Sequences were obtained from PBMCs. These receptors all come from a man in his forties in good health and CMV-seronegative.

This clone was detected only a few times. CDR3 loop: CASSQIGGAGSDEQYF. The CDR3 coding sequence is TGCGCCAGCAGCCAGATCGGGGGGGCCGGTTCGGACGAGCAGTACTTC. The chain couples TRBV4-1 to TRBJ2-7; 8 bases match TRBD2. Looked up from germline, CDR1 is MGHRA and CDR2 is YSYEKL. The CDR3 consists of 16 residues. J lost 5 bases, V lost 3 bases, and 12 bases had no gene match.

The chain joins TRBV6-6 to TRBJ2-1, with 9 bases matching TRBD1. Germline V lookup: CDR1 MNHNY, CDR2 SVGAGI (reference sequence). The V segment lost 8 bases and the J segment 4 bases; nucleotides outside the gene matches: 6. This CDR3 is built from 14 residues. The CDR3, as DNA: TGTGCCAGCTGGGGACAGGGTATGTACAATGAGCAGTTCTTC. Translating gives CASWGQGMYNEQFF.

The rearrangement joins TRBV2 to TRBJ2-5, with D possibly matching TRBD1 (5 bases). The last part of the DNA fits TRBJ2-7 better; the J call may be wrong. The CDR3 is 15 residues long. The germline V gene encodes CDR1 SNHLY and CDR2 FYNNEI. The CDR3, as DNA: TGTGCCAGCAGTGAAGATCAAGGGGCATCCTACGAGCAGTACTTC. It specifies CASSEDQGASYEQYF.

The J gene is TRBJ2-5, the V gene TRBV19; D possibly corresponds to TRBD2 (7 bases). Germline-derived CDR1 and CDR2 are LNHDA and SQIVND (reference sequence). The CDR3 runs 15 residues. V dropped 6 bases and J dropped 5 bases, with 19 bases sitting between them. The CDR3 here is CASRGAAGLEETQYF. DNA of the CDR3: TGTGCCAGTAGGGGGGCAGCGGGGCTCGAGGAGACCCAGTACTTC.

The rearrangement joins TRBV29-1 to TRBJ1-1; TRBD1 is a possible D gene (5 bases). Trimming took 4 bases from V and 0 from J, leaving 9 bases between them. The CDR3 is made up of 13 amino acids. Germline CDR1 is SQVTM and CDR2 is ANQGSEA. CDR3 nucleotides: TGCAGCGTTGTGCGGGGGATGAACACTGAAGCTTTCTTT. It encodes CSVVRGMNTEAFF.

The V gene is TRBV9, the J gene TRBJ1-6; D uncertain. This CDR3 spans 14 amino acids. Germline V gene data show CDR1 as SGDLS and CDR2 as YYNGEE. Trimming took 3 bases from V and 8 from J, leaving 12 bases between them. The CDR3 DNA follows: TGTGCCAGCAGCGGGATCAGAGGCGATTCACCCCTCCACTTT. Translation: CASSGIRGDSPLHF.

This clone occurred a few times. V usage is TRBV6-1 and J usage is TRBJ2-1; the D is unclear. Germline loops: CDR1 MNHNS, CDR2 SASEGT. The CDR3 spans 13 residues. V gave up 7 bases and J gave up 0 bases, with 7 bases separating them. The CDR3 sequence is CASKSGSYNEQFF. The DNA for the CDR3 is TGTGCCAGCAAGAGTGGCTCCTACAATGAGCAGTTCTTC.

The chain carries TRBV7-6 and TRBJ1-1, with D hard to call. Germline CDR1 reads SGHVS; CDR2 reads FNYEAQ. This CDR3 contains 14 residues. V lost 2 bases and J 2 bases, leaving 9 bases between the germline ends. CDR3 sequence reads: CASSLLGVNTEAFF. The CDR3 coding sequence is TGTGCCAGCAGCTTATTGGGAGTTAACACTGAAGCTTTCTTT.

The rearrangement uses TRBV15 and TRBJ1-2, with 9 positions matching TRBD1. The CDR3 covers 15 residues. The junction had 5 bases not matched to a gene; V was cut back by 5 bases and J by 1 base. Germline V lookup: CDR1 LNHNV, CDR2 YYDKDF (reference sequence). CDR3 nucleotides: TGTGCCACCAGCTTCGGACAGGGGTTTAACTATGGCTACACCTTC. Translating gives CATSFGQGFNYGYTF.